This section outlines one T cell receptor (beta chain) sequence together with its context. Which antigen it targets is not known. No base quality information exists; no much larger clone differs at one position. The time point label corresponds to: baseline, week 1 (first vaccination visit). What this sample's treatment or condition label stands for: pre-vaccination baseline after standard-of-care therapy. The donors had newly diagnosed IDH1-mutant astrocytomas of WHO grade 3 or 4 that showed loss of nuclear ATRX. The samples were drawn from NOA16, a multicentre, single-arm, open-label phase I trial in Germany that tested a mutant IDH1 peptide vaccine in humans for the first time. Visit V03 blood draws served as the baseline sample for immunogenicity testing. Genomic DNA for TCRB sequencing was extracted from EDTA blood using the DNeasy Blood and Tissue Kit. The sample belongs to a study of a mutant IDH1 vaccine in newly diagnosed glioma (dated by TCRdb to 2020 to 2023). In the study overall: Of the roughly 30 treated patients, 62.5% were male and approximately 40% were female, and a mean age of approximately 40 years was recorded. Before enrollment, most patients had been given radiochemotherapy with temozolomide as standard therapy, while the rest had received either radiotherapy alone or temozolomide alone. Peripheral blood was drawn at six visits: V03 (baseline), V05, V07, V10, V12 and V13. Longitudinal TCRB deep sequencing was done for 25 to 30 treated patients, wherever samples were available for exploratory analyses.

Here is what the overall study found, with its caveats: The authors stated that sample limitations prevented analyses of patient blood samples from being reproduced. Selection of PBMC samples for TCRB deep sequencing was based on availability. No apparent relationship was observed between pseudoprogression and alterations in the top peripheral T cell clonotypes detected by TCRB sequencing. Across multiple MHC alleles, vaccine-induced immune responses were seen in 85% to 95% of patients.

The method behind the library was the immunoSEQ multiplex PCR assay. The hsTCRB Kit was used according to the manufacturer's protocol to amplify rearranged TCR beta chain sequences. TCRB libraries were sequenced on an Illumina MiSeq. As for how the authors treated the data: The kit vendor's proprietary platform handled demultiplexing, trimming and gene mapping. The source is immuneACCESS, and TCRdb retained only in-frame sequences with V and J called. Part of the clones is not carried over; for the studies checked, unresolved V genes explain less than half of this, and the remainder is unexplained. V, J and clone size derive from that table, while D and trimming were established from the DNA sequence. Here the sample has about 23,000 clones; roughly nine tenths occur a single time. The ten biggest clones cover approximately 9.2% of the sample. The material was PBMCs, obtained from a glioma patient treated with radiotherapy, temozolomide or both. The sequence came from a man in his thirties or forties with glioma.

The CDR3 has the sequence CASSLGLTNLGEQYF. Read as DNA, the sequence is TGCGCCAGCAGCTTGGGACTCACGAACCTAGGGGAGCAGTACTTC. The sequence links TRBV4-1 to TRBJ2-7; the D segment could be TRBD2, given 6 matching bases. CDR1 and CDR2, per the germline V gene, are MGHRA and YSYEKL. V and J lose 5 bases and 7 bases, and a span of 21 bases separates them. Measured from the cysteine to the phenylalanine, the CDR3 is 15 residues long. CDR3 DNA only is kept here, 45 bases in frame from base 1.